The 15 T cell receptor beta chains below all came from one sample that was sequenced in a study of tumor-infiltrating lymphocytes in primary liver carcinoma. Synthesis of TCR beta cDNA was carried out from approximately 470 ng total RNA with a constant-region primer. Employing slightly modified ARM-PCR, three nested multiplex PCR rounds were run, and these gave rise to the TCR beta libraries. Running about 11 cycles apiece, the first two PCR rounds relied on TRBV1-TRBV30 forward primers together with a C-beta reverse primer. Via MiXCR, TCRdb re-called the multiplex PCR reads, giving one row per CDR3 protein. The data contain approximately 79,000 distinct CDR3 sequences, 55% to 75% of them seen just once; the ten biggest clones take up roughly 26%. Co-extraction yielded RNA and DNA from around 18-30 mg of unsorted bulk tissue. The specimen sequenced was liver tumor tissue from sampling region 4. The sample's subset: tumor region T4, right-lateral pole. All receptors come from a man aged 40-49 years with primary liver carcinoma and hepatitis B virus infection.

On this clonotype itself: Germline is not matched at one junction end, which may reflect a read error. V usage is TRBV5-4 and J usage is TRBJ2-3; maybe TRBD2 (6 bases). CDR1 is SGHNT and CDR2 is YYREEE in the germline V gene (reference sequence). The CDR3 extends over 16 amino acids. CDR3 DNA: TGTGCCAGCAGCAAACCAGTGGTCACTAGCATAGATACGCAGTATTTT. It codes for CASSKPVVTSIDTQYF.

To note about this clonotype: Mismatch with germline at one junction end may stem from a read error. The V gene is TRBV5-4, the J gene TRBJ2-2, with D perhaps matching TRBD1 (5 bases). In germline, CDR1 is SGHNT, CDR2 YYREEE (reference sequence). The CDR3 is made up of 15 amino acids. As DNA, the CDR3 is TGTGCCAACAGCTTGGGGCAGAGGAACACCGGGGAGCTGTTTTTT. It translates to CANSLGQRNTGELFF.

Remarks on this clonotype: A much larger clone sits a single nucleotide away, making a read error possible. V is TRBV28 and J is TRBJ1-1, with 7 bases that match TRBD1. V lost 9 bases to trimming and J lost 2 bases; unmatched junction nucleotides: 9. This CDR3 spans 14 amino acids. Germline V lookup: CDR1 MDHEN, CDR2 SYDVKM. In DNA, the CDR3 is TGTGCCAGTCTCACTGGACAGGATAACACTGAAGCTTTCTTT. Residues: CASLTGQDNTEAFF.

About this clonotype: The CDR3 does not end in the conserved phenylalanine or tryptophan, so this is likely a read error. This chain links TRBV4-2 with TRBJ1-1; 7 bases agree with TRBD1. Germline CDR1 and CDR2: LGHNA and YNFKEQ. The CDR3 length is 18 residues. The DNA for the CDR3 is TGTGCCAACAGCACTCACCGGGACAGAGGAATTTTCAACACTGAAGCTTTCTTG. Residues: CANSTHRDRGIFNTEAFL.

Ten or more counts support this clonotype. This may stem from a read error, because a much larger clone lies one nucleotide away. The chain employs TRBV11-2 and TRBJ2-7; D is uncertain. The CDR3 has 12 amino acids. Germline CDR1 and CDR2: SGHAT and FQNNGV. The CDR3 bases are TGTGCCAGCAGCGTAGCAGGCTACGAGCAGCACTTC. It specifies CASSVAGYEQHF.

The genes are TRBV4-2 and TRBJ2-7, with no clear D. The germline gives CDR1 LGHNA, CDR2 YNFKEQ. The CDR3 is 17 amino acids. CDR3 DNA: TGTCCCAACAGCCAAGCAGGTTCCCCCCGATGGTCTGGCGAGCAGTACTTC. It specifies CPNSQAGSPRWSGEQYF.

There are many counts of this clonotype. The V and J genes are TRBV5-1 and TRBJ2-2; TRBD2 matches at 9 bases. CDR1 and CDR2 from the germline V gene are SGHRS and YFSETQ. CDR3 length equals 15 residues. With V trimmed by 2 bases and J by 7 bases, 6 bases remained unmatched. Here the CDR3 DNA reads TGCGCCAGCAGCTTTAGTAGCGGGAGCGGCGGGGAGCTGTTTTTT. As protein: CASSFSSGSGGELFF.

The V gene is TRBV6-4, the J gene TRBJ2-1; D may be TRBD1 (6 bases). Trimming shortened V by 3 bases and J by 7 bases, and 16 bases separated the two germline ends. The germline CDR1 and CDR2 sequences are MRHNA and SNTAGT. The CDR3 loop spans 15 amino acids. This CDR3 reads CASSDRQELGNEQFF. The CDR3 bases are TGTGCCAGCAGTGATCGACAGGAATTAGGGAATGAGCAGTTCTTC.

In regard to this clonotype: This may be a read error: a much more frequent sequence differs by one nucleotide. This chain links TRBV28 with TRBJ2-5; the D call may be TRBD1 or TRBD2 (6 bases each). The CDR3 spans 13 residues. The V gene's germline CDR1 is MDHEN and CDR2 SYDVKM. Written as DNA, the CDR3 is TGTGCCAGCAGTTTGGAGGGGGTGGAGATCCAGTACTTC. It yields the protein CASSLEGVEIQYF.

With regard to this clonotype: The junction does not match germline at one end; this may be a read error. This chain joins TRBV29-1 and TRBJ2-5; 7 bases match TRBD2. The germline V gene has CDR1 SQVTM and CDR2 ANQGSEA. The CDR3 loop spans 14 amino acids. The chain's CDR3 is CSVTPRGIRETQYF. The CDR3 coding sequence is TGCAGCGTGACCCCGCGGGGGATTCGGGAGACACAGTACTTC.

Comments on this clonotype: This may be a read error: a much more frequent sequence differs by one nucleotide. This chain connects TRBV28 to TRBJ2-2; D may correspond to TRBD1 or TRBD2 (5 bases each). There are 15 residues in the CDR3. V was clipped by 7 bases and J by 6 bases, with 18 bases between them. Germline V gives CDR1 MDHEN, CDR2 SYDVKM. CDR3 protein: CASNFWDREAGELFF. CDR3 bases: TGTGCCAGCAATTTTTGGGACCGGGAAGCCGGGGAGCTGTTTTTT.

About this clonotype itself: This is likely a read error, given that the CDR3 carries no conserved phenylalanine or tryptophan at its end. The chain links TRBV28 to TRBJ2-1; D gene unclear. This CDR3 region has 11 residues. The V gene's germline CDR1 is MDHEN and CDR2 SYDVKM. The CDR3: CASSKVNEQFL. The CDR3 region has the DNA TGTGCCAGCAGTAAGGTGAATGAACAGTTCTTA.

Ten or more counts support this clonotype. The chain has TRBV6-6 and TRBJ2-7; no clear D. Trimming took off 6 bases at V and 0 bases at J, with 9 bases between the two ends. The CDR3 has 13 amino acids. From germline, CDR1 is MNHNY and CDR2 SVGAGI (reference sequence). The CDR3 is CASSPRSSYEQYF. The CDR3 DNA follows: TGTGCCAGCAGCCCCAGGAGCTCCTACGAGCAGTACTTC.

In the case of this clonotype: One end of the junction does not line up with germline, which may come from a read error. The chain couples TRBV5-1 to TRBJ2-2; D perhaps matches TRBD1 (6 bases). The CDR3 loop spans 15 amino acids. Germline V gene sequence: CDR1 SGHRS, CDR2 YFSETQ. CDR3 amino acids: CAGSWMDSNTGELFF. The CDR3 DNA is TGCGCCGGCAGCTGGATGGACAGCAACACCGGGGAGCTGTTTTTT.

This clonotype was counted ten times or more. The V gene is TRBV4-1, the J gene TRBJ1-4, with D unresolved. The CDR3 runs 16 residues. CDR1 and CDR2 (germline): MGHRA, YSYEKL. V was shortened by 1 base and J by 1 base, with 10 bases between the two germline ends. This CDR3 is CASSQVPGETNEKLFF. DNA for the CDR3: TGCGCCAGCAGCCAAGTCCCCGGGGAAACTAATGAAAAACTGTTTTTT.